These 14 T cell receptor beta chains share one sample of origin, sequenced in a study of identifying expanded T cells in peripheral blood (dated by TCRdb to the late 2010s). The receptor library was made with the immunoSEQ multiplex PCR assay. The immuneACCESS repertoire file appears here via TCRdb, limited to in-frame rearrangements. These files lack a portion of the clones; in checked studies, under half of the deficit traces to unresolved V genes, and the cause of the others is not known. This sample gives 75,000 to 90,000 clones in total; over 85% of them show up just once. In total, the top ten clones hold about 7% of the sample. The specimen sequenced was blood. These TCRs come from a person between 18 and 69 years old in good health.

The chain is built from TRBV2 and TRBJ1-2, with 9 positions matching TRBD1. The germline CDR1 and CDR2 sequences are SNHLY and FYNNEI. Losses at the gene ends were 3 bases for V and 8 bases for J; bases not matched to a gene: 4. The CDR3 runs 13 residues. The CDR3 sequence: CASSEGTGSGYTF. The CDR3 coding sequence is TGTGCCAGCAGTGAGGGGACAGGGAGCGGCTACACCTTC.

The rearrangement links TRBV27 to TRBJ1-2; 7 bases line up with TRBD1. CDR3 length: 13 amino acids. From germline, CDR1 is MNHEY and CDR2 SMNVEV (reference sequence). With V trimmed by 3 bases and J by 8 bases, 6 bases remained unmatched. The CDR3 here is CASSFRTGWGYTF. The CDR3 bases are TGTGCCAGCAGTTTCCGGACAGGATGGGGCTACACCTTC.

V and J are TRBV29-1 and TRBJ1-2; D perhaps matches TRBD1 (5 bases). The CDR3 extends over 14 amino acids. Germline lookup yields CDR1 SQVTM and CDR2 ANQGSEA. V was shortened by 6 bases and J by 8 bases, with 22 bases between the two germline ends. Here the CDR3 reads CSVDLTEGIGGYTF. The DNA of the CDR3 is TGCAGCGTCGATTTGACAGAAGGCATAGGCGGCTACACCTTC. Combining the CDR3 with reference TRBV29-1 and TRBJ1-2 gives the whole variable domain SAVISQKPSRDICQRGTSLTIQCQVDSQVTMMFWYRQQPGQSLTLIATANQGSEATYESGFVIDKFPISRPNLTFSTLTVSNMSPEDSSIYLCSVDLTEGIGGYTFGSGTRLTVV.

The gene calls are TRBV11-3 and TRBJ2-1; 15 bases are a match to TRBD2. Germline CDR1 reads SGHNT; CDR2 reads YENEEA. The V gene end was trimmed by 3 bases and the J gene end by 8 bases; junction bases not matched to a gene: 8. The CDR3 length is 17 residues. In nucleotides, the CDR3 is TGTGCCAGCAGCTTTTCCGGACTAGCGGGGGGGCCGGATGAGCAGTTCTTC. Protein: CASSFSGLAGGPDEQFF. Using reference TRBV11-3 and TRBJ2-1 for the parts outside the CDR3, the full variable domain is EAGVVQSPRYKIIEKKQPVAFWCNPISGHNTLYWYLQNLGQGPELLIRYENEEAVDDSQLPKDRFSAERLKGVDSTLKIQPAELGDSAVYLCASSFSGLAGGPDEQFFGPGTRLTVL.

This clone was found a few times. The chain links TRBV21-1 to TRBJ1-2. TRBV21-1 is a pseudogene segment. This CDR3 comprises 14 residues. The CDR3, as DNA: TGTGCCAGTCCCAAAGAGGCCCCCGGCTATGGCTACACCTTC. Its translation: CASPKEAPGYGYTF.

J is TRBJ1-4 and V is TRBV7-3; D perhaps matches TRBD1 (5 bases). The ends were cut back, 2 bases at V and 5 bases at J, with 15 bases in the middle. CDR3 size: 16 residues. Germline CDR1 reads SGHTA; CDR2 reads FQGTGA. CDR3 region: CASSLGHTQPNEKLFF. The CDR3 DNA reads as TGTGCCAGCAGCTTAGGACACACCCAGCCGAATGAAAAACTGTTTTTT. Full variable domain (remainder filled in from reference TRBV7-3 and TRBJ1-4): GAGVSQTPSNKVTEKGKYVELRCDPISGHTALYWYRQSLGQGPEFLIYFQGTGAADDSGLPNDRFFAVRPEGSVSTLKIQRTERGDSAVYLCASSLGHTQPNEKLFFGSGTQLSVL.

Only one count was recorded for this clone. V usage is TRBV18 and J usage is TRBJ1-2; no definite D call. The CDR3 totals 14 residues. Germline V gives CDR1 KGHSH, CDR2 LQKENI. V gave up 1 base and J gave up 4 bases, with 10 bases separating them. DNA of the CDR3: TGTGCCAGCTCACCACGCGACAAGTTCTATGGCTACACCTTC. Protein sequence: CASSPRDKFYGYTF.

The V and J genes are TRBV9 and TRBJ1-6, with D uncertain. The V gene's germline CDR1 is SGDLS and CDR2 YYNGEE. The CDR3 consists of 14 residues. Between the trimmed V and J ends, which lost 0 bases and 6 bases, there was a span of 7 bases. The CDR3 DNA follows: TGTGCCAGCAGCGTAGATGTCACTAATTCACCCCTCCACTTT. Its protein product is CASSVDVTNSPLHF.

The chain combines TRBV7-9 with TRBJ1-5; possibly TRBD1 for D (6 bases). Germline V gives CDR1 SEHNR, CDR2 FQNEAQ (reference sequence). Trimming took off 3 bases at V and 1 base at J, with 16 bases between the two ends. The CDR3 spans 17 residues. This CDR3 is CASSFGGSTASNQPQHF. Here the CDR3 DNA reads TGTGCCAGCAGCTTTGGGGGCTCCACAGCGAGCAATCAGCCCCAGCATTTT.

The chain has TRBV6-5 and TRBJ1-1; unclear D gene. The CDR3 loop spans 12 amino acids. Trimming removed 5 bases from V and 11 bases from J, with 15 bases in between. CDR1 and CDR2 (germline): MNHEY, SVGAGI. The CDR3 spells CASSAGPYDAFF. CDR3 bases: TGTGCCAGCAGTGCTGGACCCTACGACGCTTTCTTT.

CDR3 DNA: TGTGCCAGCAGCTTGGACAGGGAAGGGGCTTTCTTT. This translates into CASSLDREGAFF. This rearrangement joins TRBV11-3 to TRBJ1-1, with 8 bases that match TRBD1. V trimming: 3 bases; J trimming: 11 bases; junction bases outside the gene matches: 5. CDR1 and CDR2 from the germline V gene are SGHNT and YENEEA. CDR3 length equals 12 residues. The full variable domain, completed using reference TRBV11-3 and TRBJ1-1, is EAGVVQSPRYKIIEKKQPVAFWCNPISGHNTLYWYLQNLGQGPELLIRYENEEAVDDSQLPKDRFSAERLKGVDSTLKIQPAELGDSAVYLCASSLDREGAFFGQGTRLTVV.

The chain couples TRBV6-5 to TRBJ2-7, with TRBD2 identical over 7 bases. V shed 1 base, J shed 1 base, and the junction held 1 base outside the gene matches. There are 14 residues in the CDR3. CDR1 is MNHEY, CDR2 SVGAGI, per germline. Here the CDR3 reads CASSYWGGSYEQYF. CDR3 nucleotides: TGTGCCAGCAGTTACTGGGGGGGGTCCTACGAGCAGTACTTC.

V usage is TRBV7-9 and J usage is TRBJ2-1; the match to TRBD2 covers 14 bases. The CDR3 has 17 amino acids. Looked up from germline, CDR1 is SEHNR and CDR2 is FQNEAQ (reference sequence). Germline trimming cut 5 bases from V and 0 bases from J; bases unmatched to any gene: 3. In DNA form, the CDR3 reads TGTGCCAGCAGCGGAGGGACTAGCGGGAGCTCCTACAATGAGCAGTTCTTC. Translating it yields CASSGGTSGSSYNEQFF.

The chain is built from TRBV5-5 and TRBJ2-1; perhaps TRBD1 as D (5 bases). The CDR3 is 15 residues long. Germline V gene data show CDR1 as SGHKS and CDR2 as YYEKEE (reference sequence). The V gene lost 0 bases and the J gene lost 4 bases, with 11 bases spanning the gap. Here the CDR3 reads CASSLEGPSYNEQFF. DNA for the CDR3: TGTGCCAGCAGCTTGGAGGGGCCTTCATACAATGAGCAGTTCTTC. Based on the CDR3 plus reference TRBV5-5 and TRBJ2-1, the full variable domain is DAGVTQSPTHLIKTRGQQVTLRCSPISGHKSVSWYQQVLGQGPQFIFQYYEKEERGRGNFPDRFSARQFPNYSSELNVNALLLGDSALYLCASSLEGPSYNEQFFGPGTRLTVL.